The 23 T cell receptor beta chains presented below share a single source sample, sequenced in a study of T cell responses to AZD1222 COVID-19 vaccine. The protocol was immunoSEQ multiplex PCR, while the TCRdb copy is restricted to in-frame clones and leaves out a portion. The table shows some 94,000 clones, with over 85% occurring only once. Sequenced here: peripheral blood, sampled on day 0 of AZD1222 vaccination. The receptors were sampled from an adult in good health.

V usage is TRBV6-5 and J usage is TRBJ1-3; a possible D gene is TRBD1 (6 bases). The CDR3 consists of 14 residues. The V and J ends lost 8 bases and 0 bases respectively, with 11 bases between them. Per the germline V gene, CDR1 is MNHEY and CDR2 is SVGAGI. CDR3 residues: CASRRTDSGNTIYF. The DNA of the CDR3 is TGTGCCAGCCGTCGGACAGACTCTGGAAACACCATATATTTT.

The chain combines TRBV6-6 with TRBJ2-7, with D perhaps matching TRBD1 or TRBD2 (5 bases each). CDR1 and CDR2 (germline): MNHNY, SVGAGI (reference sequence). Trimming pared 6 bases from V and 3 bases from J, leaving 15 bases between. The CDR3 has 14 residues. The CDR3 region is CASSTRDRRYEQYF. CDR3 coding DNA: TGTGCCAGCAGCACCCGGGACCGACGCTACGAGCAGTACTTC.

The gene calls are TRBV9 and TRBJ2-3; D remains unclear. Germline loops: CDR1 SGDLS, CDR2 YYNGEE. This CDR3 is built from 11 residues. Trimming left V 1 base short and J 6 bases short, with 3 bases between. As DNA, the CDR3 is TGTGCCAGCAGCGTATACGATACGCAGTATTTT. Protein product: CASSVYDTQYF. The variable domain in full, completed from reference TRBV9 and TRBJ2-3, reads DSGVTQTPKHLITATGQRVTLRCSPRSGDLSVYWYQQSLDQGLQFLIQYYNGEERAKGNILERFSAQQFPDLHSELNLSSLELGDSALYFCASSVYDTQYFGPGTRLTVL.

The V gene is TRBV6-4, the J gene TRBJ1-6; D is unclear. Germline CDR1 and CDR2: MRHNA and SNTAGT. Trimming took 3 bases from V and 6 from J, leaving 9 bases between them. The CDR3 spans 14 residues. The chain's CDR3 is CASSEHSLNSPLHF. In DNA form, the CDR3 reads TGTGCCAGCAGTGAACACAGCCTTAATTCACCCCTCCACTTT.

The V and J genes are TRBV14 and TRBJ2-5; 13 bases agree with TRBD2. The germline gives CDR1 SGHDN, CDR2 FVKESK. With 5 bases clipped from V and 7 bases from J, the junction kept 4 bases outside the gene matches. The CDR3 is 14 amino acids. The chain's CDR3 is CASSSGLAGTTQYF. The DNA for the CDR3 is TGTGCCAGCAGCTCGGGACTAGCGGGGACGACCCAGTACTTC.

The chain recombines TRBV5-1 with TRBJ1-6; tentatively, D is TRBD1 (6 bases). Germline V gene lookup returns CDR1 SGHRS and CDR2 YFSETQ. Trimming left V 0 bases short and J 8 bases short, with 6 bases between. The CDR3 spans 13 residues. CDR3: CASSLAGDSPLHF. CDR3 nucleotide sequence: TGCGCCAGCAGCTTGGCAGGGGATTCACCCCTCCACTTT.

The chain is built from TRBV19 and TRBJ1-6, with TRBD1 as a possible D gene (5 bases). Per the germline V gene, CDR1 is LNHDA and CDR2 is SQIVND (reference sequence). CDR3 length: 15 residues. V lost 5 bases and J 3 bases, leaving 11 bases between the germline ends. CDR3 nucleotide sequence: TGTGCCAGTAGTTCCCGACAGAACTATAATTCACCCCTCCACTTT. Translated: CASSSRQNYNSPLHF.

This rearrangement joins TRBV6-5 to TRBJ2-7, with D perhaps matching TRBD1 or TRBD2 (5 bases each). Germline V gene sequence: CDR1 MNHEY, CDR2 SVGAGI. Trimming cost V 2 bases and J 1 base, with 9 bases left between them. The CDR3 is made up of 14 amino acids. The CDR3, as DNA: TGTGCCAGCAGTTACGGGGGTGAGTCCTACGAGCAGTACTTC. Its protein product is CASSYGGESYEQYF.

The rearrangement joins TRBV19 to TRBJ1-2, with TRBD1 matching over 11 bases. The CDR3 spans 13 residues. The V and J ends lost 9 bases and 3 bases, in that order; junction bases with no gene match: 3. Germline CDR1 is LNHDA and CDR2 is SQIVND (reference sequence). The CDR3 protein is CASWDRGDYGYTF. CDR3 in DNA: TGTGCCAGCTGGGACAGGGGGGACTATGGCTACACCTTC.

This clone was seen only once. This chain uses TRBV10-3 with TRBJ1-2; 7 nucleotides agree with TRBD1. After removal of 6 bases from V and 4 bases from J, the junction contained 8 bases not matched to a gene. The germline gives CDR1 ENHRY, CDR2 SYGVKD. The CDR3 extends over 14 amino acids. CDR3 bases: TGTGCCATCAGGTTGACAGGGCCTGGCTATGGCTACACCTTC. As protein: CAIRLTGPGYGYTF.

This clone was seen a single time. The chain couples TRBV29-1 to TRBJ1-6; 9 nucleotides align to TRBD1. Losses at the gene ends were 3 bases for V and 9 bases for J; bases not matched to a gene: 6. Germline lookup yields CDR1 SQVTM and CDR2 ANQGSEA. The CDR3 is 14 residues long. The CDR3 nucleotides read TGCAGCGTTGAGAGGACAGGGGAGGTTTCACCCCTCCACTTT. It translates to CSVERTGEVSPLHF.

In DNA form, the CDR3 reads TGTGCCAGCAGCCCAACAGGGGACACTGAAGCTTTCTTT. This translates into CASSPTGDTEAFF. The chain joins TRBV14 to TRBJ1-1, with 7 bases identical to TRBD1. V dropped 4 bases and J dropped 3; count of bases not matched to a gene: 2. Germline values: CDR1 SGHDN, CDR2 FVKESK. CDR3 length: 13 residues.

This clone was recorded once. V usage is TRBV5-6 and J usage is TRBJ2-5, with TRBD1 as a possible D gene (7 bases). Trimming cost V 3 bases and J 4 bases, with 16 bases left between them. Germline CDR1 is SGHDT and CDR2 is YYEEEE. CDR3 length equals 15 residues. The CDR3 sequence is CASSYPAGGRETQYF. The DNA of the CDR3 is TGTGCCAGCAGCTACCCGGCAGGGGGGCGAGAGACCCAGTACTTC.

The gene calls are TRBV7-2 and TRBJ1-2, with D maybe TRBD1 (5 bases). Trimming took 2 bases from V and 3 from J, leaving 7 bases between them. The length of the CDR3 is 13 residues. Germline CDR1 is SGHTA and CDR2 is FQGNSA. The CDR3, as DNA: TGTGCCAGCAGCTTACGGGGGGACTATGGCTACACCTTC. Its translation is CASSLRGDYGYTF.

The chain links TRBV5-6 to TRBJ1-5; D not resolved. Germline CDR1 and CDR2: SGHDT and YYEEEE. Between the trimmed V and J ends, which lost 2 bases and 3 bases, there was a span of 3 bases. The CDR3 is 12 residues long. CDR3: CASSFSNQPQHF. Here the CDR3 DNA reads TGTGCCAGCAGCTTTTCCAATCAGCCCCAGCATTTT.

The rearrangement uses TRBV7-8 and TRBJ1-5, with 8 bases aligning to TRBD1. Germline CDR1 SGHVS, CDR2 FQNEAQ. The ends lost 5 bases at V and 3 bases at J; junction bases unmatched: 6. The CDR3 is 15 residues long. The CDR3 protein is CASSRGRGLNQPQHF. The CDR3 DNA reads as TGTGCCAGCAGCCGAGGCAGGGGGCTCAATCAGCCCCAGCATTTT.

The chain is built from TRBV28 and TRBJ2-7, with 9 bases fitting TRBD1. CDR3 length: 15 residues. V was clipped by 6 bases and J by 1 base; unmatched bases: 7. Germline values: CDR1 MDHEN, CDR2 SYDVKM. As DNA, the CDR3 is TGTGCCAGCAGAACCGGGACAGGGCTATCCTACGAGCAGTACTTC. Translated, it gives CASRTGTGLSYEQYF.

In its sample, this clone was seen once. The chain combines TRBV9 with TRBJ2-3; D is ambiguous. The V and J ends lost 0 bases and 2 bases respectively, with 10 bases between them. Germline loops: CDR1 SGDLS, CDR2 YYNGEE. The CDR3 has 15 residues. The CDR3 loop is CASSVDGRTTDTQYF. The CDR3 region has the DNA TGTGCCAGCAGCGTAGATGGGCGAACCACAGATACGCAGTATTTT.

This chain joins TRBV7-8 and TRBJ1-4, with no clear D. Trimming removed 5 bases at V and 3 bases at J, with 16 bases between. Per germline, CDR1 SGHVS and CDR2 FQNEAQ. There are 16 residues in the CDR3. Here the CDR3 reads CASSRTAVGSNEKLFF. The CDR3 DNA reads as TGTGCCAGCAGCCGTACAGCGGTGGGCTCTAATGAAAAACTGTTTTTT.

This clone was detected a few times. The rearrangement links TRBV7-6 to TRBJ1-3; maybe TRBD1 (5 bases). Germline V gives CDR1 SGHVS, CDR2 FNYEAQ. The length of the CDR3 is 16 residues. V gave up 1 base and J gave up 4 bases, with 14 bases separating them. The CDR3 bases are TGTGCCAGCAGCTTAGATTTGCAGGGTACCGGAAACACCATATATTTT. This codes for CASSLDLQGTGNTIYF.

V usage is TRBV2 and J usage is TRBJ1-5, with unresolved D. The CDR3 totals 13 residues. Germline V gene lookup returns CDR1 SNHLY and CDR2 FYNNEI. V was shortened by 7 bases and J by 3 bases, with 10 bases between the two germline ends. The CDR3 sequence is CASTQEVNQPQHF. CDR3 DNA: TGTGCCAGCACGCAGGAGGTCAATCAGCCCCAGCATTTT.

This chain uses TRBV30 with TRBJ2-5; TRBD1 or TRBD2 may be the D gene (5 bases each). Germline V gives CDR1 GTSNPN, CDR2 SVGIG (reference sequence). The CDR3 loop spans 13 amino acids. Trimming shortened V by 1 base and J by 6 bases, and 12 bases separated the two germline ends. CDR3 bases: TGTGCCTGGAGTGGTGGGACCGCCCAGACCCAGTACTTC. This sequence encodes CAWSGGTAQTQYF.

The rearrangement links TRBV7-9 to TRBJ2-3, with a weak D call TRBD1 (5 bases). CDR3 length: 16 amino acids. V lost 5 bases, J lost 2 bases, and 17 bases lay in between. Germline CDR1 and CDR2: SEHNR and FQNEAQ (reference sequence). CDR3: CASSPDDRIITDTQYF. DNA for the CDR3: TGTGCCAGCAGCCCTGATGACAGAATTATCACAGATACGCAGTATTTT.